This entry lists 11 T cell receptor beta chains sequenced from one sample in a study of T cell changes during pregnancy in multiple sclerosis. Libraries were prepared by immunoSEQ multiplex PCR; TCRdb keeps only in-frame clonotypes and omits some of them. Of roughly 59,000 clones listed, 91% are singletons. The sample here was peripheral blood, taken in the third trimester of pregnancy. The origin of the receptors is a female donor in good health, enrolled as a control in a pregnancy study.

The rearrangement uses TRBV6-4 and TRBJ1-6; no firm D call. V lost 2 bases to trimming and J lost 7 bases, with 6 bases between them. CDR3 length: 13 amino acids. The V gene's germline CDR1 is MRHNA and CDR2 SNTAGT. The CDR3 spells CASSDSFNSPLHF. CDR3 sequence (DNA): TGTGCCAGCAGTGACAGCTTCAATTCACCCCTCCACTTT.

The chain joins TRBV7-3 to TRBJ2-5; D might be TRBD1 (6 bases). The CDR3 spans 15 residues. Trimming cost V 0 bases and J 1 base, with 9 bases left between them. Looked up from germline, CDR1 is SGHTA and CDR2 is FQGTGA. The CDR3 region is CASSLTRDTQETQYF. DNA for the CDR3: TGTGCCAGCAGCTTAACCCGGGACACCCAAGAGACCCAGTACTTC.

The chain combines TRBV30 with TRBJ2-5; tentative D call: TRBD1 (6 bases). From germline, CDR1 is GTSNPN and CDR2 SVGIG (reference sequence). V was shortened by 5 bases and J by 2 bases, with 21 bases between the two germline ends. CDR3 length: 16 residues. In nucleotides, the CDR3 is TGTGCCTGGGGGGCCTTGTTCGGGACAAATCAAGAGACCCAGTACTTC. Protein sequence: CAWGALFGTNQETQYF.

This chain uses TRBV28 with TRBJ1-6; D is uncertain. This CDR3 contains 13 residues. Trimming pared 7 bases from V and 10 bases from J, leaving 14 bases between. Germline-derived CDR1 and CDR2 are MDHEN and SYDVKM. The CDR3 region has the DNA TGTGCCAGCACCGAAGTAATGGGCTCACCCCTCCACTTT. It yields the protein CASTEVMGSPLHF.

The chain combines TRBV7-3 with TRBJ2-3; 11 bases agree with TRBD2. The CDR3 covers 18 residues. The germline V gene has CDR1 SGHTA and CDR2 FQGTGA. V shed 1 base and J 6 bases; nucleotides not matched to a gene: 12. The CDR3 coding sequence is TGTGCCAGCAGCTTAAAAAGAGGCCTAGCGGGGGGCTCGGATACGCAGTATTTT. Its protein product is CASSLKRGLAGGSDTQYF.

V gene TRBV27 combines with J gene TRBJ2-7; 10 bases are a match to TRBD2. Germline V lookup: CDR1 MNHEY, CDR2 SMNVEV (reference sequence). The CDR3 spans 16 residues. V dropped 6 bases and J dropped 3; count of bases not matched to a gene: 11. Written as DNA, the CDR3 is TGTGCCAGCAGCAACTCCCTAGCGGGGGCCCGCTACGAGCAGTACTTC. Its translation: CASSNSLAGARYEQYF.

The chain couples TRBV28 to TRBJ1-1; 8 bases map to TRBD1. Germline V CDR1 and CDR2: MDHEN, SYDVKM. This CDR3 has 13 amino acids. After removal of 4 bases from V and 11 bases from J, the junction contained 9 bases not matched to a gene. CDR3 protein: CASSSGQVWMAFF. The CDR3 nucleotides read TGTGCCAGCAGTTCGGGACAGGTCTGGATGGCTTTCTTT.

The chain joins TRBV27 to TRBJ2-3, with D possibly matching TRBD2 (6 bases). This CDR3 region has 14 residues. The V gene's germline CDR1 is MNHEY and CDR2 SMNVEV (reference sequence). V was trimmed by 3 bases and J by 5 bases, leaving 12 bases between them. The CDR3: CASSFPGGGDTQYF. In DNA, the CDR3 is TGTGCCAGCAGTTTCCCCGGGGGTGGAGATACGCAGTATTTT.

CDR3 in amino acids: CASRTGTGGPGELFF. CDR3 DNA: TGCGCCAGCAGGACCGGGACAGGGGGCCCCGGGGAGCTGTTTTTT. The chain employs TRBV4-1 and TRBJ2-2, with TRBD1 matching 12 bases. Germline CDR1 is MGHRA and CDR2 is YSYEKL. This CDR3 contains 15 residues. Trimming removed 6 bases from V and 6 bases from J; junction bases left unmatched: 5.

This chain joins TRBV2 and TRBJ1-2; D might be TRBD1 (6 bases). The CDR3 has 14 amino acids. The germline V gene encodes CDR1 SNHLY and CDR2 FYNNEI. V lost 6 bases to trimming and J lost 4 bases, with 15 bases between them. The DNA of the CDR3 is TGTGCCAGCAGGGGGGGCGGGGGCCCCTATGGCTACACCTTC. Residues: CASRGGGGPYGYTF.

The chain combines TRBV15 with TRBJ2-3; TRBD2 aligns across 10 bases. Germline V gene sequence: CDR1 LNHNV, CDR2 YYDKDF (reference sequence). There are 15 residues in the CDR3. V lost 1 base, J lost 3 bases, and 1 base stayed unmatched. Here the CDR3 reads CATSRGTSGTDTQYF. The CDR3 DNA sequence: TGTGCCACCAGCAGAGGGACTAGCGGTACAGATACGCAGTATTTT.